This TCR beta chain was identified during a study of PD-L1 blockade in urothelial cancer. In the study overall: About 85% of the roughly 30 patients comprised males who had bladder-origin urothelial cancer. At 6 weeks and at 3 weeks (second dose) after treatment start, blood was analyzed.

Study-wide results and caveats: Improved survival was predicted by pretreatment blood TCR clonality below the median.

Germline-derived CDR1 and CDR2 are MDHEN and SYDVKM. CDR3 size: 12 residues. V was pared by 8 bases and J by 1 base, with 5 bases between. This clone was observed once. What it recognizes is unknown. The patients' disease, urothelial carcinoma, was locally advanced or metastatic. Profiling relied on immunoSEQ multiplex PCR, and the TCRdb table lists in-frame clones only, not all of them. Altogether around 100,000 clones are present, 70% to 90% being singletons, with the ten largest covering around 2.4%. This clonotype was sampled from a man aged 50 to 59 with urothelial cancer. Sequenced here: PBMCs, sampled around atezolizumab (anti-PD-L1) treatment. The rearrangement links TRBV28 to TRBJ2-2; no clear D. The CDR3 DNA reads as TGTGCCAGCCAGCGGAACACCGGGGAGCTGTTTTTT. Protein: CASQRNTGELFF.